The source of this T cell receptor beta chain is a study of cytomegalovirus exposure and HLA in healthy donors. CDR1 SGHRS and CDR2 YFSETQ come from the germline V gene. V trimming: 5 bases; J trimming: 3 bases; junction bases outside the gene matches: 7. The CDR3 spans 14 residues. 60 Vbeta and 13 Jbeta primers were used in PCR. Data came from immunoSEQ multiplex PCR; TCRdb stores just in-frame clones and leaves some out. This table has some 200,000 clones, more than 80% appearing once. This clone was detected only a few times. The sample was PBMCs. The chain recombines TRBV5-1 with TRBJ2-7; 8 bases are a match to TRBD1. The TCR sequence derives from a woman between 45 and 60 years old in good health and CMV-seropositive. The CDR3 nucleotides are TGCGCCAGCAGTACACAGGGGGTCTACTACGAGCAGTACTTC. It codes for CASSTQGVYYEQYF.